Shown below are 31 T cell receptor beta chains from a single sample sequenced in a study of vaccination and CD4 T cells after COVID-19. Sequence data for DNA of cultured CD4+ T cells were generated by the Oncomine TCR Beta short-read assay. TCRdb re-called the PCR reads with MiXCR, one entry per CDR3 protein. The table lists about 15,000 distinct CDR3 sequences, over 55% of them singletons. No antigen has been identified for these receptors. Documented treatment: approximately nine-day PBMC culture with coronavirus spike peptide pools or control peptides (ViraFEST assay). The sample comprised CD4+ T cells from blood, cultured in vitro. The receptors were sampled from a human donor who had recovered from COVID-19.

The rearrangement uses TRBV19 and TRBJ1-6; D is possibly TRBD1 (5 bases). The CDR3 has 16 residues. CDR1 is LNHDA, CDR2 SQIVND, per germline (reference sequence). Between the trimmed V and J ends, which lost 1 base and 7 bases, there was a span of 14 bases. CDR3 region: CASSIVSGSRNSPLHF. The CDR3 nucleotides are TGTGCCAGTAGTATAGTCTCAGGGAGTCGGAATTCACCCCTCCACTTT. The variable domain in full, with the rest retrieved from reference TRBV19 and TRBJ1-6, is DGGITQSPKYLFRKEGQNVTLSCEQNLNHDAMYWYRQDPGQGLRLIYYSQIVNDFQKGDIAEGYSVSREKKESFPLTVTSAQKNPTAFYLCASSIVSGSRNSPLHFGNGTRLTVT.

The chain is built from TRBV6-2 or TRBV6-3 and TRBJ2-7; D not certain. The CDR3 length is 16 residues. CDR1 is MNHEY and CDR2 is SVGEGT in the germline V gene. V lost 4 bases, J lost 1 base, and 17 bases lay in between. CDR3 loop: CASSFPPILISYEQYF. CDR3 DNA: TGTGCCAGCAGTTTCCCCCCGATTCTCATTTCCTACGAGCAGTACTTC.

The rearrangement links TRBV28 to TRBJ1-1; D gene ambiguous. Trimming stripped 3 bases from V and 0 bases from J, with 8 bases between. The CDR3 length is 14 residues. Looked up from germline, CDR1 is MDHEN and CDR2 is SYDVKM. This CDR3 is CASSLDGLNTEAFF. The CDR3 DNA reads TGTGCCAGCAGTTTGGACGGATTGAACACTGAAGCTTTCTTT.

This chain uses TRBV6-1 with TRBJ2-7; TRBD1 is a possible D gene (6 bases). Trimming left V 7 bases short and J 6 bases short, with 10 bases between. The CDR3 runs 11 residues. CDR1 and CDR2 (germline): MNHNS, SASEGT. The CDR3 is CASKSGVEQYF. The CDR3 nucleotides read TGTGCCAGCAAATCAGGGGTCGAGCAGTACTTC.

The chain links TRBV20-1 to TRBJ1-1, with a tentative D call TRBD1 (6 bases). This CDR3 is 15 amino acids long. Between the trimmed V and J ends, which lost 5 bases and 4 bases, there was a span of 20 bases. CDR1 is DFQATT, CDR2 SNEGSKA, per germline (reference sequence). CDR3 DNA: TGCAGTGCTCTCTGGGGTACAGGGTTGAGCACTGAAGCTTTCTTT. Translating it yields CSALWGTGLSTEAFF.

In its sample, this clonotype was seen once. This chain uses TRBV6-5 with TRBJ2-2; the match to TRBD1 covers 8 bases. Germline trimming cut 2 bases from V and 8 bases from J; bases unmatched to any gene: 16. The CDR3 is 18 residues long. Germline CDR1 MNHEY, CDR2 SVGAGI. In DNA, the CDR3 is TGTGCCAGCAGTTACCTCGGAGTGGGCAGGGGGCTGAAGGGGGAGCTGTTTTTT. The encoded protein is CASSYLGVGRGLKGELFF.

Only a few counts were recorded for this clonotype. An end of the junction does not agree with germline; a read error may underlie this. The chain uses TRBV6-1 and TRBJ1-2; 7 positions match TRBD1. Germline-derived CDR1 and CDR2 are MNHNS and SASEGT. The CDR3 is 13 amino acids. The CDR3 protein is CASSEATPGTVGF. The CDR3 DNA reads TGTGCCAGCAGTGAAGCGACCCCCGGGACAGTGGGCTTC.

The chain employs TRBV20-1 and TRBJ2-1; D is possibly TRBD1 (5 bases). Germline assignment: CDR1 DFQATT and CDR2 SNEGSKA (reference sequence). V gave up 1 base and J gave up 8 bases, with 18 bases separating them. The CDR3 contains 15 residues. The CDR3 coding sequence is TGCAGTGCTAGAGGTGGGGCACAATGGAGCTATGAGCAGTTCTTC. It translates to CSARGGAQWSYEQFF.

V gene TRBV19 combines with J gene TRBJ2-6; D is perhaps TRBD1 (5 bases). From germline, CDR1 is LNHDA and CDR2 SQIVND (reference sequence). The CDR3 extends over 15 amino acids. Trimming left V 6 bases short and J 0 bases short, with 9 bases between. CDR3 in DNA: TGTGCCAGTAGATCCGACAGCTCTGGGGCCAACGTCCTGACTTTC. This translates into CASRSDSSGANVLTF. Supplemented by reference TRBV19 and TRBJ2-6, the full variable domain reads DGGITQSPKYLFRKEGQNVTLSCEQNLNHDAMYWYRQDPGQGLRLIYYSQIVNDFQKGDIAEGYSVSREKKESFPLTVTSAQKNPTAFYLCASRSDSSGANVLTFGAGSRLTVL.

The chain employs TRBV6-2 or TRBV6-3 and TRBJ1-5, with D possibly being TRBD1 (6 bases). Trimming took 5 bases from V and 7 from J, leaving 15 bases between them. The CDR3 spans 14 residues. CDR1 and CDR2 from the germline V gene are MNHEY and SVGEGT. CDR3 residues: CASSTPQGRQPQHF. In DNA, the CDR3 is TGTGCCAGCAGTACCCCACAGGGCCGACAGCCCCAGCATTTT.

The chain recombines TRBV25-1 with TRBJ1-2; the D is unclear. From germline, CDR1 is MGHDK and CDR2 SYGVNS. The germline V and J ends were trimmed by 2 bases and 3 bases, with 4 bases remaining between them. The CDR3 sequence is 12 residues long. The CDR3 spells CASSEQHYGYTF. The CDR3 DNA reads TGTGCCAGCAGTGAACAGCACTATGGCTACACCTTC.

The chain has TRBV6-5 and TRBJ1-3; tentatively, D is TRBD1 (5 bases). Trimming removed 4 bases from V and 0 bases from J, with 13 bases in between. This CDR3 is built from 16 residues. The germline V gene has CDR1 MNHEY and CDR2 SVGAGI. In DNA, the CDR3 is TGTGCCAGCAGTTGGGCTGGGAGGGGCTCTGGAAACACCATATATTTT. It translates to CASSWAGRGSGNTIYF.

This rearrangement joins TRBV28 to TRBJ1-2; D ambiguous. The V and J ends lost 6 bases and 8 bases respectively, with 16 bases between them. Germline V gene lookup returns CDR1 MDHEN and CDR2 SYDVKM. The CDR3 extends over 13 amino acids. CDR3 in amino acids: CASSLTDRFGYTF. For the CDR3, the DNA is TGTGCCAGCAGCCTTACAGACCGCTTCGGCTACACCTTC.

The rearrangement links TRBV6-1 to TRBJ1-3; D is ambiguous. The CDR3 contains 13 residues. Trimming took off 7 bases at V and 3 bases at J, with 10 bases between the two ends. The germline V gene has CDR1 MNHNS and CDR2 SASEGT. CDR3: CASMILYGNTIYF. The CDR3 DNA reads TGTGCCAGCATGATCCTGTATGGAAACACCATATATTTT.

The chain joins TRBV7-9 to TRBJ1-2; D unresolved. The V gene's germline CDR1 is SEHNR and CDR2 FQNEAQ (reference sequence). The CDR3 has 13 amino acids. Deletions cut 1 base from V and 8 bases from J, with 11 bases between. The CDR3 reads CASSLGSFHGYTF. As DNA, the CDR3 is TGTGCCAGCAGCTTAGGGTCGTTCCACGGCTACACCTTC.

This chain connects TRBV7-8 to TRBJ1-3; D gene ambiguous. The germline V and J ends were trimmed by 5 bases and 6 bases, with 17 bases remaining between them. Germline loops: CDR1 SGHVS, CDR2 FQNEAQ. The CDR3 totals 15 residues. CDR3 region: CASSEVRVGENTIYF. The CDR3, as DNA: TGTGCCAGCAGCGAGGTTCGGGTTGGGGAAAACACCATATATTTT.

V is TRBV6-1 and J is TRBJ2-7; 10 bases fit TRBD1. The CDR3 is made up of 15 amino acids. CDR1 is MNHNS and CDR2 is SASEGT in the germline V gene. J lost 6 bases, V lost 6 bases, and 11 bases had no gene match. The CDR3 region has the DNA TGTGCCAGCAGAAGACGCGGGACAGGGGTAATCGAGCAGTACTTC. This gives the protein CASRRRGTGVIEQYF.

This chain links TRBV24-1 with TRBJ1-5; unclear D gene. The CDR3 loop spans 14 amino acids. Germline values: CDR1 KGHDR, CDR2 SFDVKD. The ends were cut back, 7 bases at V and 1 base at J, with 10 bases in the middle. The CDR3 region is CATSQDGSNQPQHF. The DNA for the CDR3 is TGTGCCACCAGCCAGGACGGGAGCAATCAGCCCCAGCATTTT.

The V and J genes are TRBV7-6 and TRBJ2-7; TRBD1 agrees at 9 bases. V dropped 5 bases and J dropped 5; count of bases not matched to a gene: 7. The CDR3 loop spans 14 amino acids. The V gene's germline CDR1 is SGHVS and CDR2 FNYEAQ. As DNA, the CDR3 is TGTGCCAGCAGCCGGACACAGGGGGCCAACGAGCAGTACTTC. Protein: CASSRTQGANEQYF.

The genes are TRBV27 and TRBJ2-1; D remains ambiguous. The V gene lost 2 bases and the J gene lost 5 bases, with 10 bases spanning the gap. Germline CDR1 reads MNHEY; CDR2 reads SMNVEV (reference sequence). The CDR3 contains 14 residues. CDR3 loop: CASSLKRRNNEQFF. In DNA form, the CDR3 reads TGTGCCAGCAGTTTAAAGCGACGGAACAATGAGCAGTTCTTC.

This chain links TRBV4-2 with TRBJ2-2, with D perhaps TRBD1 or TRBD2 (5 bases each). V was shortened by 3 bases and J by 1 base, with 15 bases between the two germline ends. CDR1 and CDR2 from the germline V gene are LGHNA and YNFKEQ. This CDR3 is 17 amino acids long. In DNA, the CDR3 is TGTGCCAGCAGCCAGACTCCGGGACGGGGGAACACCGGGGAGCTGTTTTTT. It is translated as CASSQTPGRGNTGELFF.

The CDR3 bases are TGTGCCAGCAGCTGGGACAGGGCGGGCACAGATACGCAGTATTTT. Encoded protein: CASSWDRAGTDTQYF. The genes are TRBV2 and TRBJ2-3; 9 bases map to TRBD1. Germline values: CDR1 SNHLY, CDR2 FYNNEI. This CDR3 region has 15 residues. Trimming cost V 6 bases and J 1 base; bases outside gene matches: 5.

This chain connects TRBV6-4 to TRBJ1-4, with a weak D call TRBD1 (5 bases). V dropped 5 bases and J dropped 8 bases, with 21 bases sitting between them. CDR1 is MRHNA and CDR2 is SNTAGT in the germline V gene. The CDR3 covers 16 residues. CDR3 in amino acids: CASSPTAGLPMEKLFF. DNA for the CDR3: TGTGCCAGCAGTCCAACCGCGGGACTCCCGATGGAAAAACTGTTTTTT.

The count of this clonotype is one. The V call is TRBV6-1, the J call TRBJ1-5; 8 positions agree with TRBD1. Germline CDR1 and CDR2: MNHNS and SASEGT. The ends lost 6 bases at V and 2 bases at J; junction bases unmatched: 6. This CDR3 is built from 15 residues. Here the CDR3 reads CASRGQELGNQPQHF. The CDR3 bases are TGTGCCAGCAGGGGACAGGAGCTAGGCAATCAGCCCCAGCATTTT.

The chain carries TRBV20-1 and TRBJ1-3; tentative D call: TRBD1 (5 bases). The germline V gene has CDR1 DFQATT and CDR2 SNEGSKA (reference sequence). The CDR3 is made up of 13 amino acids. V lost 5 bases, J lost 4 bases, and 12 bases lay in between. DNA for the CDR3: TGCAGTGCTCACGGGACGGCCGGAAACACCATATATTTT. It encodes CSAHGTAGNTIYF.

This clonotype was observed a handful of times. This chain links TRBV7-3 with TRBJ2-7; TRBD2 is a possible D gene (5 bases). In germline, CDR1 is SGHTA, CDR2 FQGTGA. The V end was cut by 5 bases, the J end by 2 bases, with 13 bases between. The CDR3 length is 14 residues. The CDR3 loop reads CASSLGAVPYEQYF. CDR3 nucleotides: TGTGCCAGCAGCCTAGGAGCGGTCCCCTACGAGCAGTACTTC.

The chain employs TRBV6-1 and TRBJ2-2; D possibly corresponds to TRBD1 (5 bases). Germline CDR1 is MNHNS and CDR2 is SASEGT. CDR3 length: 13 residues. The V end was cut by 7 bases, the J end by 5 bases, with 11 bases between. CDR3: CASTLSGTGELFF. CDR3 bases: TGTGCCAGCACTCTATCAGGGACCGGGGAGCTGTTTTTT.

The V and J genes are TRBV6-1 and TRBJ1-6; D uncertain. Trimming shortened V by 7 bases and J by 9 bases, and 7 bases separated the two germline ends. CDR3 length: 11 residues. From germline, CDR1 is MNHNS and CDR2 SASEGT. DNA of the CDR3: TGTGCCAGCACTTGGGGTTCACCCCTCCACTTT. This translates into CASTWGSPLHF.

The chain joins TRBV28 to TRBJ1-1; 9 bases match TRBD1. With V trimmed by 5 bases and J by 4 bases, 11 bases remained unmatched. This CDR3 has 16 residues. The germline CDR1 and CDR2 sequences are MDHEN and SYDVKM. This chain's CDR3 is CASSPIFGQGLTEAFF. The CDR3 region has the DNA TGTGCCAGCAGTCCAATCTTCGGACAGGGGCTCACTGAAGCTTTCTTT.

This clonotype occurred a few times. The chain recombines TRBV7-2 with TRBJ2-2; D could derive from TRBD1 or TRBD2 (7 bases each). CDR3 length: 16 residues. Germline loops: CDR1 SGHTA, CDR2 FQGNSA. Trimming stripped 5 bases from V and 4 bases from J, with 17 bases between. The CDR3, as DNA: TGTGCCAGCAGCCCAGGGGGAGCGGGACTCACCGGGGAGCTGTTTTTT. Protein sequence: CASSPGGAGLTGELFF.

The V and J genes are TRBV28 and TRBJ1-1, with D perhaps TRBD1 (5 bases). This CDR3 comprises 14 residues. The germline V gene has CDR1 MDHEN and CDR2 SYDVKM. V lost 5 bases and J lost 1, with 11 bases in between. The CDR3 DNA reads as TGTGCCAGCAGTGTGAGGGGACGGAACACTGAAGCTTTCTTT. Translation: CASSVRGRNTEAFF. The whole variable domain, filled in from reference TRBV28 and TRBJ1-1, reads DVKVTQSSRYLVKRTGEKVFLECVQDMDHENMFWYRQDPGLGLRLIYFSYDVKMKEKGDIPEGYSVSREKKERFSLILESASTNQTSMYLCASSVRGRNTEAFFGQGTRLTVV.